A single sample is the source of the 27 T cell receptor beta chains below, sequenced in a study of cytomegalovirus exposure and HLA in healthy donors. The primer mix had 60 Vbeta and 13 Jbeta primers. Clones were read by immunoSEQ multiplex PCR, and TCRdb kept only the in-frame ones, dropping some. The sample consists of about 140,000 clones, about 80% of them appearing once. The specimen was PBMCs. These receptors were obtained from a male donor in good health and CMV-seronegative.

V usage is TRBV7-6 and J usage is TRBJ1-1, with 7 bases fitting TRBD1. The CDR3 extends over 14 amino acids. V lost 5 bases to trimming and J lost 1 base; unmatched junction nucleotides: 4. Germline lookup yields CDR1 SGHVS and CDR2 FNYEAQ. The CDR3 sequence: CASSRQGWNTEAFF. The CDR3 DNA sequence: TGTGCCAGCAGCCGACAGGGCTGGAACACTGAAGCTTTCTTT.

This clone was counted between two and nine times. The V gene is TRBV2, the J gene TRBJ1-1; tentative D call: TRBD1 (5 bases). This CDR3 comprises 15 residues. CDR1 SNHLY and CDR2 FYNNEI come from the germline V gene. V shed 5 bases and J shed 0 bases, with 13 bases lying between them. CDR3 residues: CASSFGGGMNTEAFF. In DNA, the CDR3 is TGTGCCAGCAGTTTTGGGGGGGGAATGAACACTGAAGCTTTCTTT.

This chain connects TRBV5-1 to TRBJ2-3; D not resolved. The germline V gene encodes CDR1 SGHRS and CDR2 YFSETQ. The CDR3 extends over 13 amino acids. Trimming removed 2 bases from V and 1 base from J, with 5 bases in between. CDR3 DNA: TGCGCCAGCAGCTTCCCCGGCACAGATACGCAGTATTTT. Translation gives CASSFPGTDTQYF. The full variable domain, with the rest looked up from reference TRBV5-1 and TRBJ2-3, is KAGVTQTPRYLIKTRGQQVTLSCSPISGHRSVSWYQQTPGQGLQFLFEYFSETQRNKGNFPGRFSGRQFSNSRSEMNVSTLELGDSALYLCASSFPGTDTQYFGPGTRLTVL.

The V call is TRBV9, the J call TRBJ2-5; 9 nucleotides match TRBD2. V lost 4 bases, J lost 3 bases, and 10 bases stayed unmatched. The CDR3 is 16 amino acids. Germline lookup yields CDR1 SGDLS and CDR2 YYNGEE. The CDR3 loop is CASSFSAGGAEETQYF. The CDR3 region has the DNA TGTGCCAGCAGCTTCTCGGCGGGGGGGGCAGAAGAGACCCAGTACTTC. The whole variable domain, remainder taken from reference TRBV9 and TRBJ2-5, is DSGVTQTPKHLITATGQRVTLRCSPRSGDLSVYWYQQSLDQGLQFLIQYYNGEERAKGNILERFSAQQFPDLHSELNLSSLELGDSALYFCASSFSAGGAEETQYFGPGTRLLVL.

The rearrangement uses TRBV6-1 and TRBJ1-1; 7 nucleotides agree with TRBD1. The CDR3 sequence is 15 residues long. The V and J ends lost 3 bases and 1 base, in that order; junction bases with no gene match: 5. Germline CDR1 and CDR2: MNHNS and SASEGT. This CDR3 reads CASSDRGVPNTEAFF. For the CDR3, the DNA is TGTGCCAGCAGTGACAGGGGGGTCCCGAACACTGAAGCTTTCTTT.

The chain carries TRBV2 and TRBJ1-3; D uncertain. The V and J ends lost 0 bases and 0 bases respectively, with 9 bases between them. There are 16 residues in the CDR3. Germline lookup yields CDR1 SNHLY and CDR2 FYNNEI. This CDR3 is CASSEADTGSGNTIYF. CDR3 nucleotides: TGTGCCAGCAGTGAAGCAGACACTGGCTCTGGAAACACCATATATTTT.

The CDR3 DNA follows: TGTGCCAGCAGACCTGGGAGGGACACTGAAGCTTTCTTT. The encoded protein is CASRPGRDTEAFF. The rearrangement uses TRBV6-5 and TRBJ1-1; D is unresolved. Germline V gives CDR1 MNHEY, CDR2 SVGAGI. The CDR3 consists of 13 residues. V lost 6 bases, J lost 3 bases, and 11 bases lay in between.

This sequence joins TRBV19 and TRBJ1-1; 8 bases match TRBD1. Trimming cost V 5 bases and J 4 bases; bases outside gene matches: 6. This CDR3 is 14 amino acids long. Germline V gives CDR1 LNHDA, CDR2 SQIVND (reference sequence). CDR3 protein: CASSSAGGGTEAFF. CDR3 sequence (DNA): TGTGCCAGTAGTTCCGCAGGGGGCGGCACTGAAGCTTTCTTT.

The chain is built from TRBV5-1 and TRBJ2-7, with D possibly matching TRBD1 (5 bases). The CDR3 spans 16 residues. The ends were cut back, 5 bases at V and 1 base at J, with 19 bases in the middle. Germline V lookup: CDR1 SGHRS, CDR2 YFSETQ. Here the CDR3 DNA reads TGCGCCAGCAGTCCCTTTGGCAGGGCTGCTTCCTACGAGCAGTACTTC. It is translated as CASSPFGRAASYEQYF.

This chain connects TRBV7-6 to TRBJ2-1; 8 bases map to TRBD2. From germline, CDR1 is SGHVS and CDR2 FNYEAQ. The CDR3 loop spans 16 amino acids. V shed 0 bases, J shed 5 bases, and the junction held 6 bases outside the gene matches. The CDR3 sequence is CASSLAGAGGHNEQFF. The CDR3 nucleotides are TGTGCCAGCAGCTTAGCTGGGGCGGGGGGCCACAATGAGCAGTTCTTC.

The chain is built from TRBV5-4 and TRBJ2-5; maybe TRBD2 (5 bases). The V gene lost 0 bases and the J gene lost 7 bases, with 7 bases spanning the gap. This CDR3 contains 12 residues. Germline V CDR1 and CDR2: SGHNT, YYREEE (reference sequence). This CDR3 reads CASSLDRGTQYF. The CDR3, as DNA: TGTGCCAGCAGCTTGGACCGGGGGACCCAGTACTTC.

This clone occurred once. The chain joins TRBV7-3 to TRBJ2-5, with 13 bases fitting TRBD2. This CDR3 spans 16 amino acids. V shed 5 bases, J shed 0 bases, and the junction held 3 bases outside the gene matches. Per germline, CDR1 SGHTA and CDR2 FQGTGA. The CDR3 sequence: CASSPGLAGNQETQYF. CDR3 nucleotide sequence: TGTGCCAGCAGCCCGGGACTAGCGGGGAACCAAGAGACCCAGTACTTC.

The CDR3 coding sequence is TGTGCCAGCAGCCCTCGGACAGGGGGTGACACCGGGGAGCTGTTTTTT. Translation gives CASSPRTGGDTGELFF. This chain joins TRBV9 and TRBJ2-2; 10 bases match TRBD1. The CDR3 covers 16 residues. Trimming removed 4 bases from V and 3 bases from J; junction bases left unmatched: 6. Germline V lookup: CDR1 SGDLS, CDR2 YYNGEE.

J is TRBJ2-5 and V is TRBV11-2, with a weak D call TRBD1 (5 bases). The CDR3 has 14 residues. Germline values: CDR1 SGHAT, CDR2 FQNNGV. V lost 5 bases and J lost 6, with 16 bases in between. This CDR3 is CASSRDEQAQTQYF. DNA of the CDR3: TGTGCCAGCAGCCGTGACGAACAGGCACAGACCCAGTACTTC.

This chain uses TRBV28 with TRBJ2-5, with D possibly being TRBD1 (5 bases). Trimming cost V 8 bases and J 2 bases, with 18 bases left between them. The V gene's germline CDR1 is MDHEN and CDR2 SYDVKM. CDR3 length: 15 residues. The CDR3 coding sequence is TGTGCCAGCCCAACCCGAAGCAGGGTTCAAGAGACCCAGTACTTC. This translates into CASPTRSRVQETQYF.

V usage is TRBV5-1 and J usage is TRBJ1-2; TRBD1 matches at 7 bases. Trimming took 2 bases from V and 6 from J; bases not matched to a gene: 4. CDR1 and CDR2 (germline): SGHRS, YFSETQ. This CDR3 is built from 13 residues. CDR3 sequence reads: CASSFQGGDGYTF. The CDR3 DNA reads TGCGCCAGCAGCTTTCAGGGGGGTGATGGCTACACCTTC.

The CDR3 region has the DNA TGTGCCAGCAGTTTCAGGGCCCGAGATACGCAGTATTTT. It is translated as CASSFRARDTQYF. V and J are TRBV27 and TRBJ2-3; weak D call: TRBD1 (5 bases). Trimming took off 3 bases at V and 5 bases at J, with 9 bases between the two ends. The CDR3 extends over 13 amino acids. Germline CDR1 MNHEY, CDR2 SMNVEV (reference sequence).

The table lists this clone with many counts. The chain links TRBV4-3 to TRBJ1-1; D is ambiguous. Germline-derived CDR1 and CDR2 are LGHNA and YSLEER. The length of the CDR3 is 10 residues. Trimming removed 2 bases from V and 8 bases from J, with 3 bases in between. In nucleotides, the CDR3 is TGCGCCAGCAGCCAATCGGAAGCTTTCTTT. This translates into CASSQSEAFF.

The J gene is TRBJ1-1, the V gene TRBV10-3; 7 bases fit TRBD1. J lost 11 bases, V lost 5 bases, and 14 bases had no gene match. Germline loops: CDR1 ENHRY, CDR2 SYGVKD. CDR3 length: 14 amino acids. The chain's CDR3 is CAISKTQGGAGAFF. CDR3 in DNA: TGTGCCATCAGTAAAACTCAGGGGGGCGCAGGGGCTTTCTTT.

This clone was detected a few times. The chain recombines TRBV19 with TRBJ2-1; D may be TRBD1 (6 bases). Germline V gene lookup returns CDR1 LNHDA and CDR2 SQIVND (reference sequence). Trimming shortened V by 5 bases and J by 9 bases, and 14 bases separated the two germline ends. The CDR3 runs 13 residues. The DNA of the CDR3 is TGTGCCAGTAGTCTCAGGGGCCCAGGTGAGCAGTTCTTC. Amino acid sequence: CASSLRGPGEQFF.

The chain couples TRBV10-1 to TRBJ2-7, with D possibly matching TRBD2 (5 bases). The germline V gene has CDR1 WNHNN and CDR2 SYGVQD (reference sequence). This CDR3 is built from 14 residues. Trimming stripped 0 bases from V and 7 bases from J, with 13 bases between. The CDR3 DNA sequence: TGCGCCAGCAGTGAGTCGGGTCGCGGCGGGGAGCAGTACTTC. Translation gives CASSESGRGGEQYF.

This clone was seen a few times. The chain couples TRBV27 to TRBJ1-2, with D uncertain. V lost 6 bases, J lost 4 bases, and 15 bases lay in between. The CDR3 is 14 residues long. The V gene's germline CDR1 is MNHEY and CDR2 SMNVEV (reference sequence). In nucleotides, the CDR3 is TGTGCCAGCAGGACTATCAAAGAGGGCTATGGCTACACCTTC. Its translation: CASRTIKEGYGYTF.

The chain employs TRBV29-1 and TRBJ1-1; 9 bases agree with TRBD1. The CDR3 has 13 amino acids. The V segment lost 2 bases and the J segment 3 bases; nucleotides outside the gene matches: 1. Germline V gene sequence: CDR1 SQVTM, CDR2 ANQGSEA. CDR3 nucleotides: TGCAGCGTTGAACGGACAGGGGACACTGAAGCTTTCTTT. This codes for CSVERTGDTEAFF.

The V and J genes are TRBV10-1 and TRBJ2-7; TRBD1 aligns across 8 bases. The germline gives CDR1 WNHNN, CDR2 SYGVQD (reference sequence). The V gene end was trimmed by 1 base and the J gene end by 1 base; junction bases not matched to a gene: 6. The CDR3 totals 16 residues. This chain's CDR3 is CASSEYLGTGSYEQYF. CDR3 bases: TGCGCCAGCAGTGAGTACCTTGGGACAGGATCCTACGAGCAGTACTTC.

The V call is TRBV7-6, the J call TRBJ2-3; D uncertain. The CDR3 runs 16 residues. The germline V gene has CDR1 SGHVS and CDR2 FNYEAQ. Trimming removed 5 bases at V and 1 base at J, with 16 bases between. The CDR3 sequence is CASSRGVAPGTDTQYF. CDR3 nucleotide sequence: TGTGCCAGCAGCCGTGGTGTGGCTCCTGGCACAGATACGCAGTATTTT.

This clone was seen only a few times. The chain carries TRBV7-9 and TRBJ2-3, with D perhaps TRBD1 (5 bases). CDR3 length equals 14 residues. Germline V gene sequence: CDR1 SEHNR, CDR2 FQNEAQ (reference sequence). Between the trimmed V and J ends, which lost 7 bases and 1 base, there was a span of 12 bases. This CDR3 is CASIGLGGTDTQYF. DNA for the CDR3: TGTGCCAGCATCGGATTAGGGGGCACAGATACGCAGTATTTT.

This clone appeared once. V is TRBV14 and J is TRBJ2-7, with TRBD2 matching over 7 bases. Germline V lookup: CDR1 SGHDN, CDR2 FVKESK. The CDR3 covers 14 residues. V lost 4 bases and J lost 2; bases outside the gene matches: 5. CDR3 bases: TGTGCCAGCAGCCGTTCTAGCGGTCCCTACGAGCAGTACTTC. Its protein product is CASSRSSGPYEQYF. The variable domain in full, completed from reference TRBV14 and TRBJ2-7, reads EAGVTQFPSHSVIEKGQTVTLRCDPISGHDNLYWYRRVMGKEIKFLLHFVKESKQDESGMPNNRFLAERTGGTYSTLKVQPAELEDSGVYFCASSRSSGPYEQYFGPGTRLTVT.